This TCR beta chain was obtained from a study of cytomegalovirus exposure and HLA in healthy donors. Study-wide findings and caveats: Reports described diagnosis of cytomegalovirus status by the classifier as highly specific and sensitive. In an earlier analysis, in some 500 donors, most V segments appeared productive either ~90% or ~30% of the time. Later analysis reportedly placed an Asian-associated ancestry cluster below the roughly 700-donor mean in N-insertions.

Researchers ran the PCR with 60 Vbeta and 13 Jbeta primers. This table comes from immunoSEQ multiplex PCR, and its TCRdb copy is limited to in-frame clones, with some not included. The repertoire holds 65,000 to 85,000 clones, with 70% to 80% as singletons. The CDR3 runs 12 residues. Germline CDR1 reads LNHDA; CDR2 reads SQIVND (reference sequence). Losses at the gene ends were 6 bases for V and 8 bases for J; bases not matched to a gene: 4. This clone was observed once. Its antigen is currently unknown. The rearrangement uses TRBV19 and TRBJ2-1, with 7 bases that match TRBD2. This receptor was obtained from a man aged 45-65 years in good health and CMV-seropositive. The material sequenced was PBMCs. CDR3 region: CASSPSGDEQFF. The CDR3 DNA reads as TGTGCCAGTAGCCCTAGCGGCGATGAGCAGTTCTTC.